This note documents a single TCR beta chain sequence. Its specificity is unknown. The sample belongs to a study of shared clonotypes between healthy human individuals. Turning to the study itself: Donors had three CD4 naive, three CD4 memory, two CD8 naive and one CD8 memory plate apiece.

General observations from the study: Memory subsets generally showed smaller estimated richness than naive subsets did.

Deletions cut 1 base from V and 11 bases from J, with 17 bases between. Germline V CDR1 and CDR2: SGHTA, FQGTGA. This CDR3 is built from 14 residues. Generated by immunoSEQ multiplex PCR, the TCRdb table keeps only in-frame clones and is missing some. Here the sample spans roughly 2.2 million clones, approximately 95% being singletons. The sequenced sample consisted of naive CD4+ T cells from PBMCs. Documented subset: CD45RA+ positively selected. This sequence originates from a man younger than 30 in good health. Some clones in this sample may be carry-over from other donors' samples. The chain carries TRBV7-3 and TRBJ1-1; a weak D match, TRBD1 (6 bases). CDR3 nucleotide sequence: TGTGCCAGCAGCTTAAGTGGGGGCGGCCTTGGGGCTTTCTTT. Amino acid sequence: CASSLSGGGLGAFF.